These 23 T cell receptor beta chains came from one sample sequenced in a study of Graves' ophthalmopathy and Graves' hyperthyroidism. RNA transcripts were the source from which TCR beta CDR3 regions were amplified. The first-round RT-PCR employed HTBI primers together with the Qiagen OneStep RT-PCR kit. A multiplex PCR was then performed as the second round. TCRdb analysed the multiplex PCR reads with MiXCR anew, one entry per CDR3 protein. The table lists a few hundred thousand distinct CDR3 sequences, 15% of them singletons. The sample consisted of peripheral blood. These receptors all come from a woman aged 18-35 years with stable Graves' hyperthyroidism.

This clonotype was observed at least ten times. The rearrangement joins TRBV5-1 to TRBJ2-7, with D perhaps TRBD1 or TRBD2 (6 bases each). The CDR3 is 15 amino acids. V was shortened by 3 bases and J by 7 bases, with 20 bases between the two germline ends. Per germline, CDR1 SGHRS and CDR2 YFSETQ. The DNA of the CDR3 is TGCGCCAGCAGCTCTCAACAGGGCTCCCGGGGGGAGCAGTACTTC. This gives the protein CASSSQQGSRGEQYF.

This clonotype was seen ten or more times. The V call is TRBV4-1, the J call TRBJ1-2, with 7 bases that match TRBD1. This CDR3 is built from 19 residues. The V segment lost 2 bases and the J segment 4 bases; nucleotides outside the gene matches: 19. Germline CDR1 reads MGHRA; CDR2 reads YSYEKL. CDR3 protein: CASSQRGRVSRDSAYGYTF. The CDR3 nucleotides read TGCGCCAGCAGCCAACGAGGTCGGGTATCGCGGGACAGCGCCTATGGCTACACCTTC.

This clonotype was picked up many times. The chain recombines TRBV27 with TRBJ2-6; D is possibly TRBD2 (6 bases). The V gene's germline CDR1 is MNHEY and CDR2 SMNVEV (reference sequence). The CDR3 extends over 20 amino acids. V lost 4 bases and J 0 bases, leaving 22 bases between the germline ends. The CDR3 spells CASSWPRRGTVNSGANVLTF. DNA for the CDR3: TGTGCCAGCAGTTGGCCGCGTCGCGGGACTGTGAACTCTGGGGCCAACGTCCTGACTTTC.

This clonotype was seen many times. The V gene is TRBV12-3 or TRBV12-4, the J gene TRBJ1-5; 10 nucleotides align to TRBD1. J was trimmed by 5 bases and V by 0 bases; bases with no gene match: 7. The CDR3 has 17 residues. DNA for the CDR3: TGTGCCAGCAGTTTAGCGGACAGGGGGGCTGGCGATCAGCCCCAGCATTTT. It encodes CASSLADRGAGDQPQHF.

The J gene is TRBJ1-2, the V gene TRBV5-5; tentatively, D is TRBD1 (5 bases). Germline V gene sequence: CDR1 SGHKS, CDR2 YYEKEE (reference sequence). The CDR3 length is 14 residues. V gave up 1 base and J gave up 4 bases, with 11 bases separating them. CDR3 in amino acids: CASSLSRVGYGYTF. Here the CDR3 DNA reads TGTGCCAGCAGCTTGTCCAGGGTGGGCTATGGCTACACCTTC.

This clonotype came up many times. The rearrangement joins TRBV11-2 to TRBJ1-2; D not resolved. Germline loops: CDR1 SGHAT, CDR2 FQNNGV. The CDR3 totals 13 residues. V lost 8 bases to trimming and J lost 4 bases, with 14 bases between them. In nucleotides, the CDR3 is TGTGCCAGCGGGGTCTGGACTGGCTATGGCTACACCTTC. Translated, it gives CASGVWTGYGYTF.

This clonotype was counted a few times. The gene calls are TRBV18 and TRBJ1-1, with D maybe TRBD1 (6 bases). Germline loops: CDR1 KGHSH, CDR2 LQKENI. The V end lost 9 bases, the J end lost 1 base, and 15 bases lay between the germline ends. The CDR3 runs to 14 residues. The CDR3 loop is CASPRQAGNTEAFF. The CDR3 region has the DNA TGTGCCAGTCCCAGACAGGCTGGGAACACTGAAGCTTTCTTT.

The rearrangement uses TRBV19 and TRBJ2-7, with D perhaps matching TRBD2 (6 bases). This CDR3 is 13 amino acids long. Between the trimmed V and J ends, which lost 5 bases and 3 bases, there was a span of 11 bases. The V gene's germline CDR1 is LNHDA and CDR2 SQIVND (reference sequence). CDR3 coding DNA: TGTGCCAGTAGTGGACGGGGGAACTACGAGCAGTACTTC. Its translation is CASSGRGNYEQYF. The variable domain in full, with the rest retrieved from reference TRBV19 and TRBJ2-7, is DGGITQSPKYLFRKEGQNVTLSCEQNLNHDAMYWYRQDPGQGLRLIYYSQIVNDFQKGDIAEGYSVSREKKESFPLTVTSAQKNPTAFYLCASSGRGNYEQYFGPGTRLTVT.

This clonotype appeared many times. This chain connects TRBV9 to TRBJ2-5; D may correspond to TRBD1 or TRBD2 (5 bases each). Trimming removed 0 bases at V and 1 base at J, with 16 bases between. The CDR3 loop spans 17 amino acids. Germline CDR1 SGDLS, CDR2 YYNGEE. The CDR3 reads CASSVGTPGTLQETQYF. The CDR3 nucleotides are TGTGCCAGCAGCGTAGGGACCCCCGGGACCCTCCAAGAGACCCAGTACTTC.

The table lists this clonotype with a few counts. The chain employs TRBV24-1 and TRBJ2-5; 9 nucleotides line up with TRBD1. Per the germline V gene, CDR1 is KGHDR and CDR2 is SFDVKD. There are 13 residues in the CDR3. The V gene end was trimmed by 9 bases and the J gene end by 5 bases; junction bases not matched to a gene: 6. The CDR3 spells CATGDRVVETQYF. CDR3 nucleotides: TGTGCCACCGGGGACAGGGTAGTGGAGACCCAGTACTTC.

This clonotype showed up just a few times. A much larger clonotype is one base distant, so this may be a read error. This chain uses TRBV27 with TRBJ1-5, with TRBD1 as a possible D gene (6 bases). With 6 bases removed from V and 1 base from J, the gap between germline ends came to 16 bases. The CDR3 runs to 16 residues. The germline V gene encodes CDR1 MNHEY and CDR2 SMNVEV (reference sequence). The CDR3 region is CASSSRGGGSNQPQHF. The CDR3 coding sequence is TGTGCCAGCAGCTCTCGTGGAGGGGGAAGCAATCAGCCCCAGCATTTT.

The CDR3 sequence is CASSLGLAVSYEQYF. The CDR3 DNA sequence: TGTGCCAGCAGTTTAGGACTAGCGGTCTCCTACGAGCAGTACTTC. This sequence joins TRBV12-3 or TRBV12-4 and TRBJ2-7, with 9 bases lining up with TRBD2. The CDR3 covers 15 residues. Unmatched junction bases numbered 1, after V lost 1 base and J lost 0 bases.

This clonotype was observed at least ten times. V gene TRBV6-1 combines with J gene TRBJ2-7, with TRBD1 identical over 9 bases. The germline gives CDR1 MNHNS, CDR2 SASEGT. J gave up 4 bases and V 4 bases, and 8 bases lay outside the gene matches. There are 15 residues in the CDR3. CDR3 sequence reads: CASSADPDRGYEQYF. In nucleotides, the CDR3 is TGTGCCAGCAGTGCCGACCCGGACAGGGGATACGAGCAGTACTTC.

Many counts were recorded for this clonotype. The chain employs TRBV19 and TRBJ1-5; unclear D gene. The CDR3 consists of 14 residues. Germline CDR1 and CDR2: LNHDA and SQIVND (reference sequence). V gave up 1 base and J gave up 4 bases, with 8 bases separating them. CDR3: CASSIAVGNQPQHF. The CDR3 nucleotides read TGTGCCAGTAGTATAGCCGTTGGGAATCAGCCCCAGCATTTT.

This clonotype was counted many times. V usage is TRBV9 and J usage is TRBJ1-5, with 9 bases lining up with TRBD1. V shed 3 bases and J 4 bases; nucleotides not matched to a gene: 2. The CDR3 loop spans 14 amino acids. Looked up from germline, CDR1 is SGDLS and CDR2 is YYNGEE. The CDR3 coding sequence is TGTGCCAGCAGCGCTGGGACAGGGAATCAGCCCCAGCATTTT. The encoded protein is CASSAGTGNQPQHF.

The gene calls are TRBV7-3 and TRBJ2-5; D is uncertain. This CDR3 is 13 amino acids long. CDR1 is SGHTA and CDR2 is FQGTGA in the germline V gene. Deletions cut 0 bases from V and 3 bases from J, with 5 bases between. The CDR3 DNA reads TGTGCCAGCAGCTTAACCTCCAAAGAGACCCAGTACTTC. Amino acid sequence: CASSLTSKETQYF.

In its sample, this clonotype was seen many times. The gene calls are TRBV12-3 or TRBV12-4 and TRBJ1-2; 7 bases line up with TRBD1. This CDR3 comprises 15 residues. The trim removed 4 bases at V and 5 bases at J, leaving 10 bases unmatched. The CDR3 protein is CASSSTGAMRYGYTF. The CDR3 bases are TGTGCCAGCAGTTCCACAGGGGCCATGAGATATGGCTACACCTTC.

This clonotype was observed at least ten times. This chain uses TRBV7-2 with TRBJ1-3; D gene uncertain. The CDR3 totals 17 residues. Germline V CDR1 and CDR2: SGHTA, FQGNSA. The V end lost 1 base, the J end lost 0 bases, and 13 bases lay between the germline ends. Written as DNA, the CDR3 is TGTGCCAGCAGCTTAGGTAGGCTGCTCGACTCTGGAAACACCATATATTTT. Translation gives CASSLGRLLDSGNTIYF.

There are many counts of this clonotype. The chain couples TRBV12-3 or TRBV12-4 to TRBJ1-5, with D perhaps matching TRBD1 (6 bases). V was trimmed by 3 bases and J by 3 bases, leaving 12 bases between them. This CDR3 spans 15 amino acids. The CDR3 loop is CASSFMTGLNQPQHF. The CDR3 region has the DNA TGTGCCAGCAGTTTCATGACAGGTCTCAATCAGCCCCAGCATTTT.

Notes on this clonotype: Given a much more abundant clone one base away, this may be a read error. The CDR3 DNA sequence: TGTGCCAGCACTACCTACTCCGGGGAGCTGTTTTTT. Encoded protein: CASTTYSGELFF. This sequence joins TRBV11-2 and TRBJ2-2; D is ambiguous. Looked up from germline, CDR1 is SGHAT and CDR2 is FQNNGV. Trimming removed 7 bases at V and 6 bases at J, with 9 bases between. The CDR3 covers 12 residues.

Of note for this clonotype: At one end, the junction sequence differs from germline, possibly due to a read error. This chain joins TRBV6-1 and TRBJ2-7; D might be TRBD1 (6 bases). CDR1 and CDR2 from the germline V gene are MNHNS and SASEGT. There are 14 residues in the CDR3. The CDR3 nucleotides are TGTTCCAGCAGTGGGGCTTTGGGGGCCAACGAGCAGTACTTC. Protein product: CSSSGALGANEQYF.

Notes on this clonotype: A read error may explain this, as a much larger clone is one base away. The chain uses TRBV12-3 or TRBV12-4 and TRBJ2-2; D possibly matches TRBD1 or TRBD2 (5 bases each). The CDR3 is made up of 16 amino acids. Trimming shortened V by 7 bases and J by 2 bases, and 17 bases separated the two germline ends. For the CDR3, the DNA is TGTGCCAGCACCTCAAACGGGACCTTAAACACCGGGGAGCTGTTTTTT. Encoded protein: CASTSNGTLNTGELFF.

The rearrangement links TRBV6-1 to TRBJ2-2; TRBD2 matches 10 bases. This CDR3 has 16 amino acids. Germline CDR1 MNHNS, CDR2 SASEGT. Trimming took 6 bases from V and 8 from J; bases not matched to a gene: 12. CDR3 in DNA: TGTGCCAGCAGCCCCGGACTAGCGGAGGAGGTGGGGGAGCTGTTTTTT. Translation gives CASSPGLAEEVGELFF.